This T cell receptor (beta chain) was observed in a study of PD-1 blockade in mismatch repair-deficient tumors. Background on the study: Patients had about eleven mismatch repair-deficient cancer types and were previously treated and progressing.

Comment on this clone: Antigen specificity is unknown.

Some clones are missing from TCRdb's copy, which holds only in-frame ones; the method was immunoSEQ multiplex PCR. The repertoire holds over 60,000 clones, with more than 70% as singletons. Mismatch repair deficiency was confirmed in all patients, by PCR or immunohistochemistry. Study-wide results and caveats: Tumor-resident clones, often undetectable pretreatment in blood, expanded then contracted after pembrolizumab.

The ends lost 4 bases at V and 4 bases at J; junction bases unmatched: 11. CDR3 length equals 16 residues. CDR1 and CDR2 (germline): ENHRY, SYGVKD. The sequencing used peripheral blood, collected 52 weeks after starting pembrolizumab. This chain joins TRBV10-3 and TRBJ1-1; 8 positions agree with TRBD1. The TCR comes from an adult with mismatch repair-deficient cancer. The DNA of the CDR3 is TGTGCCATCAGTGGGACAGGGATCGGTCGGGGCACTGAAGCTTTCTTT. Residues: CAISGTGIGRGTEAFF.